The 10 T cell receptor beta chains below were found in one sample sequenced in a study of blood T cell repertoires in COVID-19. The data were produced by immunoSEQ multiplex PCR, yet TCRdb's version contains in-frame clones alone and is incomplete. The sample yields fewer than 500,000 clones, more than 75% seen once. What was sequenced was PBMCs or T cells enriched from blood (not recorded which). These receptors all stem from a man aged 25-45 years who had recovered from COVID-19.

The V and J genes are TRBV23-1 and TRBJ1-2, with D perhaps matching TRBD1 (5 bases). TRBV23-1 is marked as an open reading frame, function uncertain. V was cut by 8 bases and J by 8 bases, with 24 bases left in between. The CDR3 contains 15 residues. CDR3 sequence (DNA): TGCGCCAGCGGAACACTCAGGGACTTGCCTTTCGGCTACACCTTC. Translation: CASGTLRDLPFGYTF.

The gene calls are TRBV12-3 or TRBV12-4 and TRBJ2-3; the D is unclear. The V and J ends lost 5 bases and 6 bases respectively, with 6 bases between them. The CDR3 loop spans 11 amino acids. This chain's CDR3 is CASSTLDTQYF. As DNA, the CDR3 is TGTGCCAGCAGTACTCTGGATACGCAGTATTTT.

The table lists this clone with a count of one. CDR3 nucleotides: TGTGCCAGCTCACCTGAGGCAGGGGGGAACACTGAAGCTTTCTTT. Encoded protein: CASSPEAGGNTEAFF. The V gene is TRBV18, the J gene TRBJ1-1; 7 nucleotides align to TRBD1. J lost 1 base, V lost 3 bases, and 5 bases had no gene match. CDR1 is KGHSH, CDR2 LQKENI, per germline. The CDR3 has 15 amino acids. Supplemented by reference TRBV18 and TRBJ1-1, the full variable domain reads NAGVMQNPRHLVRRRGQEARLRCSPMKGHSHVYWYRQLPEEGLKFMVYLQKENIIDESGMPKERFSAEFPKEGPSILRIQQVVRGDSAAYFCASSPEAGGNTEAFFGQGTRLTVV.

The CDR3 DNA sequence: TGTGCCAGCAGACTACAGGGGAACTATGGCTACACCTTC. Its translation is CASRLQGNYGYTF. J is TRBJ1-2 and V is TRBV6-5, with 7 bases lining up with TRBD1. The J segment lost 2 bases and the V segment lost 6 bases, leaving 3 bases of the junction unmatched. The germline gives CDR1 MNHEY, CDR2 SVGAGI. This CDR3 region has 13 residues.

This chain uses TRBV6-1 with TRBJ2-2; a weak D match, TRBD1 (6 bases). Germline CDR1 reads MNHNS; CDR2 reads SASEGT. Trimming stripped 1 base from V and 0 bases from J, with 6 bases between. The CDR3 runs 15 residues. CDR3 loop: CASSEGDTNTGELFF. The CDR3 region has the DNA TGTGCCAGCAGTGAAGGGGACACGAACACCGGGGAGCTGTTTTTT.

This clone appeared once. This CDR3 is also generated by other DNA sequences in the sample. Written as DNA, the CDR3 is TGCGCCAGCAGCTTGGGACAGGGTAGCAATGAGCAGTTCTTC. Translated: CASSLGQGSNEQFF. This chain uses TRBV5-1 with TRBJ2-1, with TRBD1 identical over 7 bases. The CDR3 consists of 14 residues. Trimming took 0 bases from V and 6 from J; bases not matched to a gene: 3. CDR1 SGHRS and CDR2 YFSETQ come from the germline V gene.

V usage is TRBV18 and J usage is TRBJ1-2, with TRBD1 matching 8 bases. The CDR3 runs 14 residues. Germline V lookup: CDR1 KGHSH, CDR2 LQKENI. V dropped 3 bases and J dropped 5; count of bases not matched to a gene: 5. The CDR3 loop reads CASSPRDRMYGYTF. Written as DNA, the CDR3 is TGTGCCAGCTCACCCCGGGACAGGATGTATGGCTACACCTTC.

This rearrangement joins TRBV11-2 to TRBJ1-4; 8 bases fit TRBD1. The CDR3 loop spans 12 amino acids. The V segment lost 3 bases and the J segment 14 bases; nucleotides outside the gene matches: 5. Germline V gene sequence: CDR1 SGHAT, CDR2 FQNNGV. The CDR3 DNA reads TGTGCCAGCAGCTTGTCGACAGGGGTGCTGTTTTTT. Its translation: CASSLSTGVLFF.

The J gene is TRBJ1-5, the V gene TRBV30, with TRBD1 matching 11 bases. V dropped 0 bases and J dropped 4; count of bases not matched to a gene: 5. Germline lookup yields CDR1 GTSNPN and CDR2 SVGIG (reference sequence). The CDR3 totals 16 residues. Here the CDR3 DNA reads TGTGCCTGGAGTGTCCCCGGGACAGGGGGGAATCAGCCCCAGCATTTT. Amino acids: CAWSVPGTGGNQPQHF. Full variable domain (missing parts from reference TRBV30 and TRBJ1-5): SQTIHQWPATLVQPVGSPLSLECTVEGTSNPNLYWYRQAAGRGLQLLFYSVGIGQISSEVPQNLSASRPQDRQFILSSKKLLLSDSGFYLCAWSVPGTGGNQPQHFGDGTRLSIL.

V gene TRBV5-1 combines with J gene TRBJ2-5; perhaps TRBD1 as D (5 bases). The germline V and J ends were trimmed by 0 bases and 3 bases, with 6 bases remaining between them. CDR1 and CDR2 from the germline V gene are SGHRS and YFSETQ. This CDR3 spans 13 amino acids. The CDR3 sequence: CASSLGQKETQYF. In DNA form, the CDR3 reads TGCGCCAGCAGCTTGGGACAGAAAGAGACCCAGTACTTC.